Listed below are T cell receptor beta chains from one sample, sequenced in a study of vaccination and CD4 T cells after COVID-19. TCRdb re-called the PCR reads through MiXCR, storing one row per CDR3 protein. In the table there are around 8,100 distinct CDR3 sequences, about 32% of which are singletons. For these receptors, no antigen is known. The sequenced sample was cultured CD4+ T cells from blood. Receptor source: a human donor with COVID-19. Both conserved end residues are part of each CDR3. D genes are given only for firm matches. Clone sizes are given selectively: once, few, many, or a class where the clone is expanded.

CDR3nt: TGTGCCAGCAGTTTGGACAGGGCGGGTTATGGCTACACCTTC; CDR3aa: CASSLDRAGYGYTF; j_gene: TRBJ1-2; d_gene: TRBD1; abundance: few; v_gene: TRBV7-2
CDR3nt: TGTGCCAGCGGAACAGGGGGAGGCTACACCTTC; CDR3aa: CASGTGGGYTF; j_gene: TRBJ1-2; d_gene: TRBD1; abundance: few; v_gene: TRBV6-1
CDR3nt: TGTGCCAGCAGCCAAATCGCTAGCGGGGGATACCACTTC; CDR3aa: CASSQIASGGYHF; j_gene: TRBJ2-7; d_gene: TRBD2; abundance: .; v_gene: TRBV14
CDR3nt: TGTGCCAGCAGTCGTTCTCCGGGGGCCAATGAGCAGTTCTTC; CDR3aa: CASSRSPGANEQFF; j_gene: TRBJ2-1; d_gene: .; abundance: .; v_gene: TRBV2
CDR3nt: TGTGCCGGAGGGCAGGGATCCTACGAGCAGTACTTC; CDR3aa: CAGGQGSYEQYF; j_gene: TRBJ2-7; d_gene: .; abundance: .; v_gene: TRBV30
CDR3nt: TGTGCCAGCAGTCCCTCCGACAGGGTGCATGGCTACACCTTC; CDR3aa: CASSPSDRVHGYTF; j_gene: TRBJ1-2; d_gene: TRBD1; abundance: .; v_gene: TRBV28
CDR3nt: TGTGCCTGCAGCTTAGTAGGGGCGGAGACCCAGTACTTC; CDR3aa: CACSLVGAETQYF; j_gene: TRBJ2-5; d_gene: .; abundance: .; v_gene: TRBV7-2
CDR3nt: TGCAGTGCTATGAAGGGGAACCAGGGGGCTTCTGAAGCTTTCTTT; CDR3aa: CSAMKGNQGASEAFF; j_gene: TRBJ1-1; d_gene: TRBD1; abundance: .; v_gene: TRBV20-1
CDR3nt: TGTGCCAGCAGCCGACGACAGGGATTAAGCACCGGGGAGCTGTTTTTT; CDR3aa: CASSRRQGLSTGELFF; j_gene: TRBJ2-2; d_gene: TRBD1; abundance: .; v_gene: TRBV5-4
CDR3nt: TGCAGTGCCAACTCACTAGCGGGGGGTTCCTACGAGCAGTACTTC; CDR3aa: CSANSLAGGSYEQYF; j_gene: TRBJ2-7; d_gene: TRBD2; abundance: few; v_gene: TRBV20-1
CDR3nt: TGTGCCAGTAGTATAGGAGCAGGGGGGAACGAAGCTTTCTTT; CDR3aa: CASSIGAGGNEAFF; j_gene: TRBJ1-1; d_gene: TRBD1; abundance: few; v_gene: TRBV19
CDR3nt: TGTGCCAGTAGTATCGGCGGGGGGGCCAAAAACATTCAGTACTTC; CDR3aa: CASSIGGGAKNIQYF; j_gene: TRBJ2-4; d_gene: TRBD2; abundance: .; v_gene: TRBV19
CDR3nt: TGTGCCAGCAGCTTAGGCCAGGGGGTTCAGCCCCAGCATTTT; CDR3aa: CASSLGQGVQPQHF; j_gene: TRBJ1-5; d_gene: TRBD1; abundance: .; v_gene: TRBV7-2
CDR3nt: TGCAGTCGATGGGTTCAAGAGACCCAGTACTTC; CDR3aa: CSRWVQETQYF; j_gene: TRBJ2-5; d_gene: .; abundance: .; v_gene: TRBV20-1
CDR3nt: TGCAGTGCTAGCGTGACCTATGGCTACACCTTC; CDR3aa: CSASVTYGYTF; j_gene: TRBJ1-2; d_gene: .; abundance: medium-sized; v_gene: TRBV20-1
CDR3nt: TGTGCCAGCAGTTTTGGGGGGTCAGGAGCTAACTATGGCTACACCTTC; CDR3aa: CASSFGGSGANYGYTF; j_gene: TRBJ1-2; d_gene: .; abundance: .; v_gene: TRBV12-3/TRBV12-4
CDR3nt: TGTGCCAGCAGTGAAACGGGCTATGGCTACACCTTC; CDR3aa: CASSETGYGYTF; j_gene: TRBJ1-2; d_gene: .; abundance: .; v_gene: TRBV6-1
CDR3nt: TGCGCCAGCAGCGATACAGGGGGCACCACTGAAGCTTTCTTT; CDR3aa: CASSDTGGTTEAFF; j_gene: TRBJ1-1; d_gene: TRBD1; abundance: .; v_gene: TRBV5-1
CDR3nt: TGTGCCAGCAGTTTGGGGGGGAGGTTAGCAGATACGCAGTATTTT; CDR3aa: CASSLGGRLADTQYF; j_gene: TRBJ2-3; d_gene: TRBD2; abundance: few; v_gene: TRBV6-5
CDR3nt: TGTGCCAGTAGTCTGAGGTCCAGCTCCTACGAGCAGTACTTC; CDR3aa: CASSLRSSSYEQYF; j_gene: TRBJ2-7; d_gene: .; abundance: few; v_gene: TRBV19
CDR3nt: TGCGCCAGCAGCCGTAACCCGCAGGGGACGAACACTGAAGCTTTCTTT; CDR3aa: CASSRNPQGTNTEAFF; j_gene: TRBJ1-1; d_gene: .; abundance: once; v_gene: TRBV5-1
CDR3nt: TGTGCCAGCAGCTTATCGCAGGGTTATGAAAAACTGTTTTTT; CDR3aa: CASSLSQGYEKLFF; j_gene: TRBJ1-4; d_gene: .; abundance: few; v_gene: TRBV7-2
CDR3nt: TGTGCCAGCATGGCGCTGGGAGGCGAGCAGTACTTC; CDR3aa: CASMALGGEQYF; j_gene: TRBJ2-7; d_gene: .; abundance: few; v_gene: TRBV2
CDR3nt: TGCGCCAGCAGTCCAGGACAGGGGAATCAGCCCCAGCATTTT; CDR3aa: CASSPGQGNQPQHF; j_gene: TRBJ1-5; d_gene: TRBD1; abundance: few; v_gene: TRBV5-1
CDR3nt: TGTGCCAGCAGCCACCGACAGGTTTACGGGGGTTCACCCCTCCACTTT; CDR3aa: CASSHRQVYGGSPLHF; j_gene: TRBJ1-6; d_gene: .; abundance: .; v_gene: TRBV7-2
CDR3nt: TGCGCCAGCAGCCAAGATTCATTCCTCCGACTAGCGACAGATACGCAGTATTTT; CDR3aa: CASSQDSFLRLATDTQYF; j_gene: TRBJ2-3; d_gene: TRBD2; abundance: .; v_gene: TRBV4-1